The sequence of this T cell receptor beta chain was determined in a study of T cells in Graves' hyperthyroidism and ophthalmopathy. Ten or more counts support this clonotype. The antigen is not known. The CDR3 regions of TCR beta were amplified from RNA transcripts. The HTBI primer set was used in a first-round RT-PCR of the TCR CDR3. TCRdb recomputed calls from the multiplex PCR reads with MiXCR, one row per CDR3 protein. The data show roughly 580,000 distinct CDR3 sequences, approximately 15% seen once. Study-wide results and limits: By a 13 V-J model, ophthalmopathy was set apart from stable hyperthyroidism. Model output signaled ophthalmopathy a median around 6.9 months ahead of onset.

The CDR3 consists of 14 residues. Trimming stripped 6 bases from V and 2 bases from J, with 13 bases between. Germline V gene data show CDR1 as MNHEY and CDR2 as SMNVEV (reference sequence). V is TRBV27 and J is TRBJ1-2; TRBD1 might be the D (6 bases). The clonotype was recovered from a woman between 25 and 40 years old with Graves' hyperthyroidism that later progressed to Graves' ophthalmopathy. Sequencing input: blood. The CDR3: CASSTHQGNYGYTF. The CDR3 region has the DNA TGTGCCAGCAGCACTCACCAGGGGAACTATGGCTACACCTTC.